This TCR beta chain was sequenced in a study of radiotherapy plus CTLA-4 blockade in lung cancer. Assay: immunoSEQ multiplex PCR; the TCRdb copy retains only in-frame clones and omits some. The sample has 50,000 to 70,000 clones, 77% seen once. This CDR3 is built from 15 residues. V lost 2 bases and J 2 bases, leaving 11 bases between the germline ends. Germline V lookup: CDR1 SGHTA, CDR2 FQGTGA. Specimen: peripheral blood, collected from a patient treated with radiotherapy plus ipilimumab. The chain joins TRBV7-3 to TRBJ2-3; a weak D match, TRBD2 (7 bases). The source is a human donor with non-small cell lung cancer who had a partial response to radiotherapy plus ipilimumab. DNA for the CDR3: TGTGCCAGCAGCTTACGGGGGGCCGACACAGATACGCAGTATTTT. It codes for CASSLRGADTDTQYF.